This T cell receptor beta chain derives from a study of breast tumors, draining lymph nodes, adjacent tissues. Samples came from axillary lymph nodes draining the breast cancer. TCRdb ran MiXCR on the multiplex PCR reads and lists one entry per CDR3 protein. The sample lists some 100,000 distinct CDR3 sequences; 21% were seen once. As for this clonotype: Its antigen is unknown.

The germline V and J ends were trimmed by 3 bases and 0 bases, with 12 bases remaining between them. Per germline, CDR1 KGHSH and CDR2 LQKENI. The CDR3 consists of 15 residues. Study-wide results and limits: The data were judged consistent with most tumor T cells coming from lymph node and expanding in tumor. Tumor T cell lymph node origin was a supported hypothesis, not proven. Tumor and nontumor repertoires were significantly more similar in luminal-like than in basal-like breast cancer.

This rearrangement joins TRBV18 to TRBJ2-7; D tentatively fits TRBD1 or TRBD2 (5 bases each). Sequenced sample: axillary lymph node tissue. This sequence was found in a female donor with breast cancer. Some clones in this sample may be carry-over from other donors' samples. The CDR3 loop reads CASSPPGRPSYEQYF. CDR3 coding DNA: TGTGCCAGCTCACCCCCGGGGCGCCCCTCCTACGAGCAGTACTTC.